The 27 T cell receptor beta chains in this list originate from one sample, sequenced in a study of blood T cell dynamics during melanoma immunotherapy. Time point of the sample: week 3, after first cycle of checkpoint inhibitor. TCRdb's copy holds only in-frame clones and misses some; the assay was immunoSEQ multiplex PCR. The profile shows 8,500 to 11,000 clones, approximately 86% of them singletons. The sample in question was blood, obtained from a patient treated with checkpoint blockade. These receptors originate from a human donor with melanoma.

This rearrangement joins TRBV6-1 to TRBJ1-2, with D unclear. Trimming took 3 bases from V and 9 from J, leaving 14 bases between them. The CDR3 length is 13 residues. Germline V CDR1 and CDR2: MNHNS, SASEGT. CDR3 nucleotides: TGTGCCAGCAGTGATCTACGGAGAGGGAGCTACACCTTC. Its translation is CASSDLRRGSYTF.

CDR3 bases: TGTGCCAGCAGCCTTGGGACAGGGGGCTACGAGCAGTACTTC. Encoded protein: CASSLGTGGYEQYF. The rearrangement uses TRBV14 and TRBJ2-7; 11 bases agree with TRBD1. V gave up 4 bases and J gave up 3 bases; unmatched junction bases: 2. This CDR3 is built from 14 residues. Germline loops: CDR1 SGHDN, CDR2 FVKESK.

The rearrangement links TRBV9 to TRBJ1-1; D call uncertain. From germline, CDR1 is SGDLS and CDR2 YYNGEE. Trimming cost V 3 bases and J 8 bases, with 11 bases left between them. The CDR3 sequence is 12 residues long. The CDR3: CASSAWAGEAFF. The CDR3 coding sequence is TGTGCCAGCAGCGCCTGGGCCGGGGAAGCTTTCTTT. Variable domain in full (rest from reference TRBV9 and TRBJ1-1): DSGVTQTPKHLITATGQRVTLRCSPRSGDLSVYWYQQSLDQGLQFLIQYYNGEERAKGNILERFSAQQFPDLHSELNLSSLELGDSALYFCASSAWAGEAFFGQGTRLTVV.

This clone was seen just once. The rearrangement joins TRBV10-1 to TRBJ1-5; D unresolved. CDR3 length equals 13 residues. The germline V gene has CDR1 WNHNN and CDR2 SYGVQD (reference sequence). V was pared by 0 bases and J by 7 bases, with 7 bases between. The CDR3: CASSESYGQPQHF. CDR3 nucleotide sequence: TGCGCCAGCAGTGAGTCGTATGGGCAGCCCCAGCATTTT.

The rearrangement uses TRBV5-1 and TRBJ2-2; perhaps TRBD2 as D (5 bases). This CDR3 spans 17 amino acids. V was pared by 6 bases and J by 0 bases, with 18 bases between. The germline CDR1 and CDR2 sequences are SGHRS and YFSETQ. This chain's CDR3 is CASIRSERSANTGELFF. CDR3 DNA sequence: TGCGCCAGCATTAGGTCCGAGCGGTCCGCGAACACCGGGGAGCTGTTTTTT.

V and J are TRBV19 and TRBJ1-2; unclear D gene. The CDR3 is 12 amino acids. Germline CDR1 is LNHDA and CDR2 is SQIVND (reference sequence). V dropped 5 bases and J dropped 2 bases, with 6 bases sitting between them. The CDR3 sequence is CASSAYNYGYTF. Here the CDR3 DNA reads TGTGCCAGTAGTGCATACAACTATGGCTACACCTTC.

The CDR3 here is CATQQLAGGNEQFF. Written as DNA, the CDR3 is TGTGCCACCCAACAACTGGCGGGAGGAAATGAGCAGTTCTTC. This sequence joins TRBV27 and TRBJ2-1, with 8 bases lining up with TRBD2. V gave up 10 bases and J gave up 7 bases; unmatched junction bases: 12. Per germline, CDR1 MNHEY and CDR2 SMNVEV (reference sequence). This CDR3 is built from 14 residues.

The CDR3 loop is CAWSVGQDDEQYF. The CDR3 DNA is TGTGCCTGGAGTGTGGGGCAGGACGACGAGCAGTACTTC. This chain uses TRBV30 with TRBJ2-7; TRBD1 is a possible D gene (5 bases). The CDR3 spans 13 residues. V was clipped by 0 bases and J by 5 bases, with 11 bases between them. Germline V CDR1 and CDR2: GTSNPN, SVGIG (reference sequence).

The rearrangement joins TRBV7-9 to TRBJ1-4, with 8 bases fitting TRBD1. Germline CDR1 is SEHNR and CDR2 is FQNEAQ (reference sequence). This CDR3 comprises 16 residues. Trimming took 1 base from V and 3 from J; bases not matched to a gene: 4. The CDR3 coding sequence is TGTGCCAGCAGCTTAGGAGGACAGGGCGCTAATGAAAAACTGTTTTTT. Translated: CASSLGGQGANEKLFF.

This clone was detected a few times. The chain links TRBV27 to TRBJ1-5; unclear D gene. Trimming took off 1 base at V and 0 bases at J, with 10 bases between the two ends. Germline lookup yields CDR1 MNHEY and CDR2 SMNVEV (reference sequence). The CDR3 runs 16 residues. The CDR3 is CASSLYLHGSNQPQHF. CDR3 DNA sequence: TGTGCCAGCAGTTTATATCTCCACGGTAGCAATCAGCCCCAGCATTTT.

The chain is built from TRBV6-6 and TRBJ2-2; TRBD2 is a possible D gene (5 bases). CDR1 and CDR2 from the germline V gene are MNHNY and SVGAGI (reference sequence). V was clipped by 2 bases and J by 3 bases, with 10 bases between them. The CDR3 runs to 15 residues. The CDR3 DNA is TGTGCCAGCAGTTACCGAAGCGGATACACCGGGGAGCTGTTTTTT. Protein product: CASSYRSGYTGELFF.

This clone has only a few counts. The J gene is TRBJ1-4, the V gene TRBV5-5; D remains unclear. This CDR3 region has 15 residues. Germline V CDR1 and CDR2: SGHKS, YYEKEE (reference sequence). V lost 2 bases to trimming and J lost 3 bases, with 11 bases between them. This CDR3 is CASSLDPGPNEKLFF. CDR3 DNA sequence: TGTGCCAGCAGCTTAGATCCAGGACCTAATGAAAAACTGTTTTTT.

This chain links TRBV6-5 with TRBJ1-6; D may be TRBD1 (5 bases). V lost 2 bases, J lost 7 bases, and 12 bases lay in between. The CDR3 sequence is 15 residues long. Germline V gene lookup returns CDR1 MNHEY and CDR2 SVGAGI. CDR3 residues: CASSYGAGTNSPLHF. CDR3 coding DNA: TGTGCCAGCAGTTACGGGGCAGGGACGAATTCACCCCTCCACTTT.

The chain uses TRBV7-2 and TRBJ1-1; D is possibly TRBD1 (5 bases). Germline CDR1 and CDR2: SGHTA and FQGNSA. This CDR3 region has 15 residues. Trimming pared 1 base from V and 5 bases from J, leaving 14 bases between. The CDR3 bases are TGTGCCAGCAGCTTAGGCGGGATTGGGGGGACTGAAGCTTTCTTT. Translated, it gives CASSLGGIGGTEAFF. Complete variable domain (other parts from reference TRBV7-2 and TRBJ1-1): GAGVSQSPSNKVTEKGKDVELRCDPISGHTALYWYRQSLGQGLEFLIYFQGNSAPDKSGLPSDRFSAERTGGSVSTLTIQRTQQEDSAVYLCASSLGGIGGTEAFFGQGTRLTVV.

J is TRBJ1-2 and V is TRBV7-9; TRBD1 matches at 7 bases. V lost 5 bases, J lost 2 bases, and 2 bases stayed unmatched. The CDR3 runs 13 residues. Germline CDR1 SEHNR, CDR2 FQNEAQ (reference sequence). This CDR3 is CASSGDRNYGYTF. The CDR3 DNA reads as TGTGCCAGCAGCGGGGACAGAAACTATGGCTACACCTTC.

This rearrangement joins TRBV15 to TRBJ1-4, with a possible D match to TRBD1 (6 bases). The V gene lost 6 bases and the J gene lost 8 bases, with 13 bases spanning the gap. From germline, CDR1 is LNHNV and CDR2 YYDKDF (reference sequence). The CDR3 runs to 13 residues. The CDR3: CATSTGMGEKLFF. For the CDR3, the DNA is TGTGCCACCAGTACAGGGATGGGAGAAAAACTGTTTTTT.

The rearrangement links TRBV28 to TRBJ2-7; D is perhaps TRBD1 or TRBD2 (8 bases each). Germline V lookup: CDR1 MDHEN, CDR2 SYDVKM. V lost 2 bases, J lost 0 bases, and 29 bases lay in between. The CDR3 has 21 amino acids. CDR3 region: CASSLGAGGPELAVRSYEQYF. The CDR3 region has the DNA TGTGCCAGCAGTTTAGGGGCAGGGGGCCCGGAACTAGCGGTCCGCTCCTACGAGCAGTACTTC. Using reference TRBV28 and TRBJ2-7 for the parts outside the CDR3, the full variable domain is DVKVTQSSRYLVKRTGEKVFLECVQDMDHENMFWYRQDPGLGLRLIYFSYDVKMKEKGDIPEGYSVSREKKERFSLILESASTNQTSMYLCASSLGAGGPELAVRSYEQYFGPGTRLTVT.

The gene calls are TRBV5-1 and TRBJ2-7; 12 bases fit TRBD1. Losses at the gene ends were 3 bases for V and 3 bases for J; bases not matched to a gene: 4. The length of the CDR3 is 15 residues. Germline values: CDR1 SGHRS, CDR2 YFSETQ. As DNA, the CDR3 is TGCGCCAGCAGCTGGGGGGACAGGGGGCTCTACGAGCAGTACTTC. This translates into CASSWGDRGLYEQYF.

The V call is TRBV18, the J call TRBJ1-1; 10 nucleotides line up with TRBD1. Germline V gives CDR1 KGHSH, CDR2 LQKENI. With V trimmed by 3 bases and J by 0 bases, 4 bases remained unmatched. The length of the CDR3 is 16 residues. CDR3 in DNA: TGTGCCAGCTCACCCCGGGACAGGGGCGTGAACACTGAAGCTTTCTTT. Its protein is CASSPRDRGVNTEAFF. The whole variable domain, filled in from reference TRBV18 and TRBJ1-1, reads NAGVMQNPRHLVRRRGQEARLRCSPMKGHSHVYWYRQLPEEGLKFMVYLQKENIIDESGMPKERFSAEFPKEGPSILRIQQVVRGDSAAYFCASSPRDRGVNTEAFFGQGTRLTVV.

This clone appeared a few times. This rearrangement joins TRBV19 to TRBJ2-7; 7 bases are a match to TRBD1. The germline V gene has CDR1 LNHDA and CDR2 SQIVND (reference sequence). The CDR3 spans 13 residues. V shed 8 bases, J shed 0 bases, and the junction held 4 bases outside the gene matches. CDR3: CASAGTDSYEQYF. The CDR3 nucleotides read TGTGCCAGTGCCGGGACAGACTCCTACGAGCAGTACTTC.

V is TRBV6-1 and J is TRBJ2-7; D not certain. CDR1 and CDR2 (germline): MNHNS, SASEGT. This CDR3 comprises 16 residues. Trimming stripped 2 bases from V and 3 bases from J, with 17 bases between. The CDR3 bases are TGTGCCAGCAGTGAATTTAGAGGTGGGGTAGTCTACGAGCAGTACTTC. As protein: CASSEFRGGVVYEQYF.

CDR3 coding DNA: TGTGCCAGTAGTATTGGTGGGAGGGAACTTAGGGACAATGAGCAGTTCTTC. It translates to CASSIGGRELRDNEQFF. V gene TRBV19 combines with J gene TRBJ2-1; TRBD2 agrees at 7 bases. J gave up 5 bases and V 3 bases, and 13 bases lay outside the gene matches. Germline V gene lookup returns CDR1 LNHDA and CDR2 SQIVND (reference sequence). This CDR3 has 17 residues.

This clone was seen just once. The CDR3 sequence is CASSPGLAADTQYF. As DNA, the CDR3 is TGTGCCAGCTCACCAGGACTAGCAGCAGATACGCAGTATTTT. The V and J genes are TRBV18 and TRBJ2-3; 8 bases fit TRBD2. V lost 2 bases and J lost 4; bases outside the gene matches: 2. This CDR3 is 14 amino acids long. Germline CDR1 KGHSH, CDR2 LQKENI.

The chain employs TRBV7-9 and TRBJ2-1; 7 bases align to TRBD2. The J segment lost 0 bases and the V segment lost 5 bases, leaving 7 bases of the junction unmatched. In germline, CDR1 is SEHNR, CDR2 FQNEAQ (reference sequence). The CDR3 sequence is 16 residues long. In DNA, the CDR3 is TGTGCCAGCAGCCCCTCCCGCGGGAGCTCCTACAATGAGCAGTTCTTC. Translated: CASSPSRGSSYNEQFF. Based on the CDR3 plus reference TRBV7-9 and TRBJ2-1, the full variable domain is DTGVSQNPRHKITKRGQNVTFRCDPISEHNRLYWYRQTLGQGPEFLTYFQNEAQLEKSRLLSDRFSAERPKGSFSTLEIQRTEQGDSAMYLCASSPSRGSSYNEQFFGPGTRLTVL.

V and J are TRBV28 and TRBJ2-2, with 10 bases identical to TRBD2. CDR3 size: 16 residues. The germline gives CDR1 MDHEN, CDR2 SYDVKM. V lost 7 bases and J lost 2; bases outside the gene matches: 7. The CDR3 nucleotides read TGTGCCAGCATTGCCTGGACTAGCGGAAACACCGGGGAGCTGTTTTTT. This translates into CASIAWTSGNTGELFF.

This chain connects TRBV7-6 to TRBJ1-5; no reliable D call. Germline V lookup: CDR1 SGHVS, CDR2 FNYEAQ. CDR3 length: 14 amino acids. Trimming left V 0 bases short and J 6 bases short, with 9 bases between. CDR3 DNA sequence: TGTGCCAGCAGCTTAGCGGGAACTGTTCAGCCCCAGCATTTT. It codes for CASSLAGTVQPQHF.

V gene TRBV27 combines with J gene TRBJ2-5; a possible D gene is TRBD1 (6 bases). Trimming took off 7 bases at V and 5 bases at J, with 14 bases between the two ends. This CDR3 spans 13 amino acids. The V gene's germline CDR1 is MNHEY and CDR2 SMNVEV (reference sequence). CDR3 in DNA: TGTGCCAGCAAGAGGGGGTTACGGGAGACCCAGTACTTC. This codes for CASKRGLRETQYF.